Listed below are T cell receptor beta chains from one sample, sequenced in a study of cytomegalovirus exposure and HLA in healthy donors. Repertoires were generated with immunoSEQ multiplex PCR, while TCRdb's copy carries only in-frame clones and drops some. The sample includes 99,000 or so clones, 70% to 80% of them seen just once. Source material: PBMCs. The receptor source for this set is a male donor in good health and CMV-seropositive. CDR3s include the opening cysteine and the closing phenylalanine or tryptophan. A D gene is named only where the DNA matches it firmly. Clone size is not always given. Where it is, it says once, few, many or a class for expanded clones.

j_call | clone_size | v_call | d_call | cdr3_nt | cdr3_aa
TRBJ2-2 | - | TRBV30 | - | TGTGCCTGGAGTGTACGGGTTCGGGACGGGGAGCTGTTTTTT | CAWSVRVRDGELFF
TRBJ1-6 | - | TRBV5-1 | - | TGCGCCAGCAGCTTTAGCTCGGCAGCAAATTCACCCCTCCACTTT | CASSFSSAANSPLHF
TRBJ1-4 | - | TRBV2 | - | TGTGCCAGCTGGAGCGGGAGGGTAGTTAATGAAAAACTGTTTTTT | CASWSGRVVNEKLFF
TRBJ2-2 | - | TRBV29-1 | TRBD1 | TGCAGCGTTGAAGACCGGGACAGGGATAACCGGAGGGAGCTGTTTTTT | CSVEDRDRDNRRELFF
TRBJ2-1 | - | TRBV5-1 | TRBD2 | TGCGCCAGCAGCTTTGCGGGGGGCGAATGGAATGAGCAGTTCTTC | CASSFAGGEWNEQFF
TRBJ1-1 | few | TRBV6-4 | TRBD1 | TGTGCCAGCAGGCCGGGACAGGGGTACACTGAAGCTTTCTTT | CASRPGQGYTEAFF
TRBJ1-1 | - | TRBV30 | - | TGTGCCTGCAGGAAAGCGAACACTGAAGCTTTCTTT | CACRKANTEAFF
TRBJ1-2 | few | TRBV6-5 | TRBD1 | TGTGCCAGCAGTTATGGGGACAGGGGGTTCGACTATGGCTACACCTTC | CASSYGDRGFDYGYTF
TRBJ1-2 | few | TRBV4-1 | - | TGCGCCAGCAGACCCATCAGCGGGTATGGCTACACCTTC | CASRPISGYGYTF
TRBJ1-5 | - | TRBV2 | - | TGTGCCAGCAGACAGGGCATGAGGAGCAATCAGCCCCAGCATTTT | CASRQGMRSNQPQHF
TRBJ1-2 | - | TRBV28 | TRBD1 | TGTGCCAGCAGTTTAAACAGGGGGCTTGGCTACACCTTC | CASSLNRGLGYTF
TRBJ1-6 | - | TRBV6-1 | - | TGTGCCAGCAGTGAAATTCCGGGCAGGGGTAATTCACCCCTCCACTTT | CASSEIPGRGNSPLHF
TRBJ2-2 | - | TRBV7-9 | - | TGTGCCAGCAGCTTAGTCGTGACGCGGGCCCCGGGGGAGCTGTTTTTT | CASSLVVTRAPGELFF
TRBJ1-1 | - | TRBV7-2 | - | TGTGCCAGCAGCCTAAACCGGGTCGAGAACACTGAAGCTTTCTTT | CASSLNRVENTEAFF
TRBJ2-7 | - | TRBV19 | TRBD1 | TGTGCCAGTAGTAATTCCGGGACAGTGAGAAGTTTTGAGCAGTACTTC | CASSNSGTVRSFEQYF
TRBJ2-2 | - | TRBV6-5 | TRBD1 | TGTGCCAGCCTTTTAAACAGGGGGAACACCGGGGAGCTGTTTTTT | CASLLNRGNTGELFF
TRBJ1-1 | - | TRBV6-5 | - | TGTGCCAGCAGTTACTCGAGGCAGTATGAAGCTTTCTTT | CASSYSRQYEAFF
TRBJ1-2 | - | TRBV4-2 | - | TGTGCCAGCAGCCAAGATCAGGAACTCTATGGCTACACCTTC | CASSQDQELYGYTF
TRBJ1-4 | - | TRBV7-9 | - | TGTGCCAGCAGCTTAGGAGGAACAACTAATGAAAAACTGTTTTTT | CASSLGGTTNEKLFF
TRBJ1-2 | - | TRBV29-1 | - | TGCAGCGTCAACAGGGAAGGCTACACCTTC | CSVNREGYTF
TRBJ2-3 | - | TRBV30 | - | TGTGCCTGGAGTGATAAGTGGGGGGGCATGACGGATACGCAGTATTTT | CAWSDKWGGMTDTQYF
TRBJ2-5 | - | TRBV5-6 | TRBD1 | TGTGCCAGCAGCCCTCCCCCCGGGACAGGGCATGGTCCCCAGTACTTC | CASSPPPGTGHGPQYF
TRBJ2-5 | - | TRBV7-6 | - | TGTGCCAGCAGCTCCCCTAGGAAAGAGACCCAGTACTTC | CASSSPRKETQYF
TRBJ2-7 | once | TRBV4-2 | - | TGTGCCAGCAGCCAAAAAAGACATTCCGAGCAGTACTTC | CASSQKRHSEQYF
TRBJ2-1 | - | TRBV4-1 | TRBD1 | TGCGCCAGCAGCCCGGGGACAGGGGCCCTTCTTGAGCAGTTCTTC | CASSPGTGALLEQFF
TRBJ1-5 | few | TRBV6-4 | - | TGTGCCAGCAGTGACTCGCGACAGACTCAGCCCCAGCATTTT | CASSDSRQTQPQHF
TRBJ2-3 | - | TRBV13 | - | TGTGCCAGCAGCGGAGGGACTGATACGCAGTATTTT | CASSGGTDTQYF
TRBJ2-1 | - | TRBV6-4 | TRBD2 | TGTGCCAGCTCCGTAGCGGGGGGGCTTTACAATGAGCAGTTCTTC | CASSVAGGLYNEQFF
TRBJ2-1 | few | TRBV4-3 | TRBD2 | TGCGCCAGCAGCCAAGACGTCCCAGCGGGGCCATACAATGAGCAGTTCTTC | CASSQDVPAGPYNEQFF
TRBJ2-5 | - | TRBV6-6 | TRBD2 | TGTGCCAGCAGAGAGGGACTAGGGGGTGAGACCCAGTACTTC | CASREGLGGETQYF
TRBJ1-2 | - | TRBV15 | TRBD1 | TGTGCCACCAGCAGAGAAACACCGGGACAGGGGGCTGGTGGCTACACCTTC | CATSRETPGQGAGGYTF
TRBJ1-5 | - | TRBV19 | - | TGTGCCAGTAGGTTCAGGGTTGAAGGAGGCAATCAGCCCCAGCATTTT | CASRFRVEGGNQPQHF
TRBJ1-5 | - | TRBV5-4 | - | TGTGCCAGCAGCCCAGGTACAGATCAGCCCCAGCATTTT | CASSPGTDQPQHF
TRBJ2-4 | - | TRBV6-5 | - | TGTGCCAGCAGCCTCGGGGGGCCGAAAAACATTCAGTACTTC | CASSLGGPKNIQYF
TRBJ1-2 | - | TRBV19 | - | TGTGCCAGTAGTCAAACTCCGGGCTATGGCTACACCTTC | CASSQTPGYGYTF
TRBJ1-5 | few | TRBV5-6 | - | TGTGCCAGCAGCTTTGCCAGGGAAGGGGCCCAGCATTTT | CASSFAREGAQHF
TRBJ1-1 | once | TRBV10-3 | TRBD1 | TGTGCCATCAGCGAAACAGGGGGCATTGAAGCTTTCTTT | CAISETGGIEAFF
TRBJ2-1 | - | TRBV18 | TRBD2 | TGTGCCAGCTCAGGGACTAGCGGGGGCGAGCAGTTCTTC | CASSGTSGGEQFF
TRBJ2-5 | - | TRBV4-1 | TRBD1 | TGCGCCAGCAGCCAGACAGGGCCCCAAGAGACCCAGTACTTC | CASSQTGPQETQYF
TRBJ2-2 | - | TRBV2 | - | TGTGCCAGCAGTGAGCCCGGGTTAAACACCGGGGAGCTGTTTTTT | CASSEPGLNTGELFF
TRBJ1-2 | - | TRBV9 | - | TGTGCCAGCAGCGTAGAACAGAACTATGGCTACACCTTC | CASSVEQNYGYTF
TRBJ1-2 | - | TRBV30 | TRBD1 | TGTGCCTGGAGTTTACAGGGGGCAGGGGGCTACACCTTC | CAWSLQGAGGYTF
TRBJ1-4 | - | TRBV5-1 | TRBD1 | TGCGCCAGCAGCTCCGGGACAGGGCTTGAAAAACTGTTTTTT | CASSSGTGLEKLFF
TRBJ1-2 | - | TRBV7-9 | TRBD1 | TGTGCCAGCAGCTTAGGGGGAGCCTTTTACAGGGGCCGGGATGGCTACACCTTC | CASSLGGAFYRGRDGYTF
TRBJ2-7 | - | TRBV6-5 | TRBD2 | TGTGCCAGCAGTTCGGCGGGAGGTTATGTGCAGTACTTC | CASSSAGGYVQYF
TRBJ2-5 | - | TRBV5-4 | - | TGTGCCAGCAGCGTACGGGGGGCGGTACAAGAGACCCAGTACTTC | CASSVRGAVQETQYF
TRBJ1-1 | - | TRBV5-1 | TRBD1 | TGCGCCAGCAGGGACAGGGGCATGAACACTGAAGCTTTCTTT | CASRDRGMNTEAFF